This T cell receptor (beta chain) was identified in a study of identical twins. Germline V gene sequence: CDR1 SGHRS, CDR2 YFSETQ. This CDR3 is built from 13 residues. Trimming removed 4 bases from V and 6 bases from J, with 11 bases in between. From the 5' RACE reads, TCRdb called clonotypes with MiXCR, one entry per CDR3 protein. Among 1.5 million to 2 million distinct CDR3 sequences listed, under 35% were seen once. This clonotype was seen a handful of times. The sequence was obtained from a newborn girl in good health. The gene calls are TRBV5-1 and TRBJ2-1; D unclear. Specimen: cord blood. CDR3 DNA: TGCGCCAGCAGCCTTCGTAAGGGCAATGAGCAGTTCTTC. Protein product: CASSLRKGNEQFF.